This T cell receptor (beta chain) appears in the sequencing data of a study of blood T cell repertoires in COVID-19. Study at large: Sources were T cells, B-cell-depleted T cells, or PBMCs; the material itself was cDNA or gDNA.

The CDR3 is 15 amino acids. The trim removed 2 bases at V and 7 bases at J, leaving 7 bases unmatched. The germline CDR1 and CDR2 sequences are MNHEY and SVGAGI. Profiling relied on immunoSEQ multiplex PCR, and the TCRdb table lists in-frame clones only, not all of them. Of some 400,000 clones listed, 70% to 90% were seen once; the top ten hold about 10%. The gene calls are TRBV6-5 and TRBJ2-1; TRBD2 agrees at 8 bases. The source of this sequence is a woman aged 25 to 45 with COVID-19, enrolled during active disease. Sequenced sample: peripheral blood. The CDR3 spells CASSYSGGRRNEQFF. The CDR3 DNA reads TGTGCCAGCAGTTACAGCGGCGGGAGGAGGAATGAGCAGTTCTTC.